The T cell receptor beta chain under discussion was sequenced for a study of response to subunit inactivated influenza vaccine (dated 2018 in TCRdb). Background on the whole study: Deep quantitative T cell receptor repertoire profiling was used in the study to track responses to a trivalent subunit inactivated influenza vaccine.

Reading the germline V gene gives CDR1 SGHTA and CDR2 FQGNSA. Trimming at the junction amounts to 6 bases on V and 5 bases on J, and the germline ends lie 10 bases apart. The CDR3 runs 13 amino acids, cysteine and phenylalanine included. The entry retains the CDR3 DNA only, 39 bases that are in frame from base 1. Libraries were constructed by RT-PCR. The sample was run on an Illumina HiSeq 2500. In-frame beta chains were kept once TCRdb had trimmed the public reads at Q25 with fastp and called clones with MiXCR. Each CDR3 protein appears once, grouped with its most common genes and DNA. The sample records roughly 650,000 distinct CDR3 sequences, 15% to 18% of which are singletons. The top ten constitute approximately 10% of the sample. This clonotype was recorded a few times. No antigen is known for it. There are no base qualities to consult, and no much larger clone falls within one base. Overall results and qualifications from the work: The authors suggested that each seasonal influenza vaccination may recruit only a limited number of new T cells.

The receptor's source is a man aged 45-65 years who received an inactivated influenza vaccine. Donor details come from another sample of the same person, matched by shared clones. The material was PBMCs from blood, obtained 12 days after vaccination. The receptor chain draws on TRBV7-2 and TRBJ2-2, with the D gene uncertain. The CDR3 corresponds to CASRPQMTGELFF. The DNA is as follows: TGTGCCAGCAGGCCTCAGATGACCGGGGAGCTGTTTTTT.